The sequence of this T cell receptor beta chain was determined in a study of blood T cell repertoires in COVID-19. Study details: Whether acute or convalescent, the COVID-19 samples came from the United States, Italy and Spain. PBMCs, B-cell-depleted T cells, or T cells provided the cDNA or gDNA that made up the material.

Authors' data handling: Researchers report that nucleated cell counts were estimated from reference gene primer amplification. Method: immunoSEQ multiplex PCR; TCRdb's copy keeps in-frame clones and lacks some. Clonal size and the V and J genes are those of that table, whereas D and trimming came from the DNA. The sample lists under 80,000 clones; about four fifths were seen once. V lost 5 bases to trimming and J lost 4 bases; unmatched junction nucleotides: 11. Germline CDR1 is SGHVS and CDR2 is FQNEAQ. The CDR3 is 16 amino acids. V gene TRBV7-8 combines with J gene TRBJ1-5; 7 positions match TRBD1. Input material: peripheral blood. This TCR was sampled from a man aged 50 or older with acute or convalescent COVID-19. CDR3 protein: CASSNLRTGPNQPQHF. CDR3 DNA sequence: TGTGCCAGCAGCAACTTGCGGACAGGCCCGAATCAGCCCCAGCATTTT.